The 12 T cell receptor beta chains below all came from one sample that was sequenced in a study of shared clonotypes between healthy human individuals. In the naive CD8 group, cells lacked CD45RO and were positively selected for CCR7, so terminally differentiated effector memory CD45RA+ cells were left out. The table came from immunoSEQ multiplex PCR; TCRdb's copy has only in-frame clones and leaves some out. The data hold more than 600,000 clones, with about 90% observed a single time. Sequenced material: naive CD8+ T cells sorted from blood. All receptors derive from a man aged 30 to 39 in good health.

The chain links TRBV27 to TRBJ2-7; D is uncertain. The germline V and J ends were trimmed by 7 bases and 3 bases, with 4 bases remaining between them. This CDR3 comprises 10 residues. Germline V gene data show CDR1 as MNHEY and CDR2 as SMNVEV (reference sequence). DNA of the CDR3: TGTGCCAGCACCCTCTACGAGCAGTACTTC. Translating it yields CASTLYEQYF.

This clone appeared a single time. The chain joins TRBV6-6 to TRBJ2-5; 7 nucleotides match TRBD1. This CDR3 has 12 residues. V lost 8 bases to trimming and J lost 2 bases; unmatched junction nucleotides: 2. The germline gives CDR1 MNHNY, CDR2 SVGAGI (reference sequence). CDR3 amino acids: CASGTAQETQYF. In DNA, the CDR3 is TGTGCCAGCGGGACAGCACAAGAGACCCAGTACTTC.

The chain couples TRBV27 to TRBJ2-1; 11 bases agree with TRBD2. The CDR3 length is 14 residues. The germline V gene encodes CDR1 MNHEY and CDR2 SMNVEV (reference sequence). The V gene end was trimmed by 8 bases and the J gene end by 9 bases; junction bases not matched to a gene: 9. The CDR3 is CASGVLAGGPEQFF. In nucleotides, the CDR3 is TGTGCCAGCGGGGTCCTAGCGGGAGGTCCTGAGCAGTTCTTC.

In this sample, this clone turned up once. The V and J genes are TRBV7-9 and TRBJ2-2; 8 bases fit TRBD2. The CDR3 length is 17 residues. The trim removed 4 bases at V and 5 bases at J, leaving 12 bases unmatched. CDR1 is SEHNR, CDR2 FQNEAQ, per germline (reference sequence). CDR3 sequence (DNA): TGTGCCAGCAGCTCCGGAAGAAGCGGGAGTGGAACCGGGGAGCTGTTTTTT. This codes for CASSSGRSGSGTGELFF.

Remarks on this clone: Other DNA sequences from this sample encode an identical CDR3 as well. V and J are TRBV10-3 and TRBJ2-7; the D is unclear. From germline, CDR1 is ENHRY and CDR2 SYGVKD. The V gene lost 9 bases and the J gene lost 7 bases, with 13 bases spanning the gap. There are 11 residues in the CDR3. CDR3: CAISDTYEQYF. The CDR3, as DNA: TGTGCCATATCCGACACTTATGAGCAGTACTTC.

The chain is built from TRBV13 and TRBJ2-7, with D uncertain. The V end lost 5 bases, the J end lost 4 bases, and 18 bases lay between the germline ends. The germline gives CDR1 PRHDT, CDR2 FYEKMQ (reference sequence). The CDR3 extends over 15 amino acids. The DNA of the CDR3 is TGTGCCAGCAGCGCTTCCGGGTCTCTCTCGTACGAGCAGTACTTC. Protein product: CASSASGSLSYEQYF. The variable domain in full, completed from reference TRBV13 and TRBJ2-7, reads AAGVIQSPRHLIKEKRETATLKCYPIPRHDTVYWYQQGPGQDPQFLISFYEKMQSDKGSIPDRFSAQQFSDYHSELNMSSLELGDSALYFCASSASGSLSYEQYFGPGTRLTVT.

The chain links TRBV7-2 to TRBJ2-1, with 10 bases that match TRBD2. Germline-derived CDR1 and CDR2 are SGHTA and FQGNSA. Trimming cost V 3 bases and J 8 bases; bases outside gene matches: 4. CDR3 length equals 14 residues. The chain's CDR3 is CASSFGLAGDEQFF. The DNA of the CDR3 is TGTGCCAGCAGCTTCGGCCTAGCGGGAGATGAGCAGTTCTTC.

V usage is TRBV28 and J usage is TRBJ2-7, with D tentatively TRBD1 (5 bases). CDR3 length: 13 residues. Trimming took 2 bases from V and 5 from J, leaving 10 bases between them. Germline V gene lookup returns CDR1 MDHEN and CDR2 SYDVKM. This CDR3 reads CASSLRGTDEQYF. CDR3 nucleotide sequence: TGTGCCAGCAGTTTAAGGGGTACCGACGAGCAGTACTTC.

This chain joins TRBV6-5 and TRBJ2-3; D is ambiguous. Germline V gene lookup returns CDR1 MNHEY and CDR2 SVGAGI. The V gene lost 1 base and the J gene lost 5 bases, with 7 bases spanning the gap. The CDR3 length is 13 residues. CDR3 in amino acids: CASSYLLGDTQYF. The CDR3, as DNA: TGTGCCAGCAGTTACTTGCTAGGAGATACGCAGTATTTT.

As to this clone: The sample contains more than one DNA sequence encoding this CDR3. The chain carries TRBV9 and TRBJ2-2; D call uncertain. The germline gives CDR1 SGDLS, CDR2 YYNGEE. The CDR3 totals 12 residues. Trimming shortened V by 10 bases and J by 5 bases, and 12 bases separated the two germline ends. The CDR3 spells CAGESGTGELFF. CDR3 DNA sequence: TGTGCCGGGGAATCAGGAACCGGGGAGCTGTTTTTT.

This chain connects TRBV2 to TRBJ2-3, with 8 bases fitting TRBD2. V lost 4 bases and J lost 0; bases outside the gene matches: 6. From germline, CDR1 is SNHLY and CDR2 FYNNEI. The CDR3 spans 16 residues. The CDR3 loop reads CASSGLSGVSTDTQYF. In DNA, the CDR3 is TGTGCCAGCAGTGGACTTAGCGGGGTGAGCACAGATACGCAGTATTTT.

The gene calls are TRBV9 and TRBJ2-1, with 11 nucleotides matching TRBD2. Losses at the gene ends were 3 bases for V and 3 bases for J; bases not matched to a gene: 8. The CDR3 is made up of 17 amino acids. CDR1 is SGDLS, CDR2 YYNGEE, per germline. The DNA of the CDR3 is TGTGCCAGCAGCGCTTCCTCGGGACTAGCGGACTACAATGAGCAGTTCTTC. Protein sequence: CASSASSGLADYNEQFF.